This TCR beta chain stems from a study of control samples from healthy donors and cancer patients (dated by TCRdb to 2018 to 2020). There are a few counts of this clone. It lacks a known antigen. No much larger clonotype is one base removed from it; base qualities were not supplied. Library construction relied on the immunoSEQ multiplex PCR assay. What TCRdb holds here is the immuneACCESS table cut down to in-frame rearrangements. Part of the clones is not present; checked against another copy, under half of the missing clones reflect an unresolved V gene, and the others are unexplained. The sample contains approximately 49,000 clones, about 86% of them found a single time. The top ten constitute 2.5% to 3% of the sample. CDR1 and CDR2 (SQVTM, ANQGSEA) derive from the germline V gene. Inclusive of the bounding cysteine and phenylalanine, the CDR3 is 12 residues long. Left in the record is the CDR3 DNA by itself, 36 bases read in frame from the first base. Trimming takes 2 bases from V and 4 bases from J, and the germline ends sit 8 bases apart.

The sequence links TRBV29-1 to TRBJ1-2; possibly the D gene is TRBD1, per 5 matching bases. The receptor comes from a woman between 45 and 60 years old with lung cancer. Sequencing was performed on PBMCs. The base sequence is TGCAGCGTTGAACAGGGAGGCTATGGCTACACCTTC. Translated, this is CSVEQGGYGYTF.